A selection of T cell receptor beta chains follows, all from one sample in a study of shared clonotypes between healthy human individuals. Data came from immunoSEQ multiplex PCR; TCRdb stores just in-frame clones and leaves some out. Among more than 1,200,000 clones, 98% were seen once, and the ten largest hold about 0.4%. Source material: naive CD4+ T cells sorted from blood. These receptors all stem from a man in his thirties or forties in good health. CDR3s include the opening cysteine and the closing phenylalanine or tryptophan. The order of the fields is D gene, clone size, V gene, J gene, CDR3 protein, CDR3 DNA. The D gene is left open where the match is weak. Part of the rows lack a size; the others show once, few, many or a class for expanded clones.

D gene: TRBD2
clone size: -
V gene: TRBV6-1
J gene: TRBJ2-4
CDR3 protein: CASSGASGRARAKNIQYF
CDR3 DNA: TGTGCCAGCAGTGGTGCTAGCGGGAGGGCACGAGCCAAAAACATTCAGTACTTC

D gene: -
clone size: -
V gene: TRBV29-1
J gene: TRBJ2-3
CDR3 protein: CSVEATAGRRDTQYF
CDR3 DNA: TGCAGCGTTGAAGCGACGGCAGGGAGAAGAGATACGCAGTATTTT

D gene: -
clone size: -
V gene: TRBV5-5
J gene: TRBJ1-4
CDR3 protein: CASSYRERATNEKLFF
CDR3 DNA: TGTGCCAGCAGCTACCGGGAGAGGGCAACTAATGAAAAACTGTTTTTT

D gene: -
clone size: -
V gene: TRBV18
J gene: TRBJ1-1
CDR3 protein: CASSPFDLLNTEAFF
CDR3 DNA: TGTGCCAGCTCACCATTTGACCTCTTGAACACTGAAGCTTTCTTT

D gene: TRBD2
clone size: -
V gene: TRBV9
J gene: TRBJ2-2
CDR3 protein: CASSELAVNTGELFF
CDR3 DNA: TGTGCCAGCAGCGAACTAGCGGTAAACACCGGGGAGCTGTTTTTT

D gene: -
clone size: -
V gene: TRBV15
J gene: TRBJ2-5
CDR3 protein: CATSRGQGETQYF
CDR3 DNA: TGTGCCACCAGCAGAGGCCAGGGAGAGACCCAGTACTTC

D gene: TRBD2
clone size: -
V gene: TRBV4-1
J gene: TRBJ2-7
CDR3 protein: CASSQLSGRGYEQYF
CDR3 DNA: TGCGCCAGCAGCCAACTTAGCGGGAGGGGCTACGAGCAGTACTTC

D gene: -
clone size: -
V gene: TRBV5-1
J gene: TRBJ2-5
CDR3 protein: CASSLVGAHQETQYF
CDR3 DNA: TGCGCCAGCAGCTTGGTAGGGGCGCACCAAGAGACCCAGTACTTC

D gene: -
clone size: -
V gene: TRBV7-3
J gene: TRBJ2-1
CDR3 protein: CASSLSQWGEQFF
CDR3 DNA: TGTGCCAGCAGCTTAAGTCAGTGGGGTGAGCAGTTCTTC

D gene: TRBD2
clone size: -
V gene: TRBV28
J gene: TRBJ2-7
CDR3 protein: CASIGAGGSEQYF
CDR3 DNA: TGTGCCAGCATAGGAGCGGGAGGCTCCGAGCAGTACTTC

D gene: TRBD1
clone size: once
V gene: TRBV7-6
J gene: TRBJ2-3
CDR3 protein: CASSPTGGIGDTQYF
CDR3 DNA: TGTGCCAGCAGCCCGACAGGGGGCATTGGAGATACGCAGTATTTT

D gene: TRBD1
clone size: once
V gene: TRBV4-3
J gene: TRBJ1-3
CDR3 protein: CASSQDLDRGRENTIYF
CDR3 DNA: TGCGCCAGCAGCCAAGATCTTGACAGGGGGCGCGAAAACACCATATATTTT

D gene: -
clone size: -
V gene: TRBV6-5
J gene: TRBJ1-4
CDR3 protein: CASSTRDGNEKLFF
CDR3 DNA: TGTGCCAGCAGTACGAGGGACGGAAATGAAAAACTGTTTTTT

D gene: TRBD2
clone size: -
V gene: TRBV7-3
J gene: TRBJ2-7
CDR3 protein: CASSPRGSGTPYEQYF
CDR3 DNA: TGTGCCAGCAGCCCCAGGGGTAGCGGGACGCCCTACGAGCAGTACTTC

D gene: -
clone size: -
V gene: TRBV27
J gene: TRBJ1-1
CDR3 protein: CASSLSGGGTEAFF
CDR3 DNA: TGTGCCAGCAGTTTATCTGGGGGGGGAACTGAAGCTTTCTTT

D gene: TRBD1
clone size: -
V gene: TRBV7-8
J gene: TRBJ1-5
CDR3 protein: CASSQYRGDQPQHF
CDR3 DNA: TGTGCCAGCAGCCAATACAGGGGGGATCAGCCCCAGCATTTT

D gene: -
clone size: -
V gene: TRBV10-2
J gene: TRBJ2-7
CDR3 protein: CASRDPIYEQYF
CDR3 DNA: TGCGCCAGCAGGGACCCGATCTACGAGCAGTACTTC

D gene: TRBD2
clone size: -
V gene: TRBV7-9
J gene: TRBJ2-3
CDR3 protein: CAIGPGTNTDTQYF
CDR3 DNA: TGTGCCATCGGACCCGGGACTAACACAGATACGCAGTATTTT

D gene: -
clone size: -
V gene: TRBV2
J gene: TRBJ2-2
CDR3 protein: CASSTTTGNTGELFF
CDR3 DNA: TGTGCCAGCAGTACAACGACGGGGAACACCGGGGAGCTGTTTTTT

D gene: -
clone size: -
V gene: TRBV7-9
J gene: TRBJ1-2
CDR3 protein: CASSKGVEGYTF
CDR3 DNA: TGTGCCAGCTCCAAGGGGGTGGAGGGCTACACCTTC

D gene: TRBD1
clone size: -
V gene: TRBV28
J gene: TRBJ2-7
CDR3 protein: CASTATGTGISYEQYF
CDR3 DNA: TGTGCCAGCACCGCAACCGGGACAGGGATATCCTACGAGCAGTACTTC

D gene: -
clone size: -
V gene: TRBV5-4
J gene: TRBJ1-2
CDR3 protein: CASSSDFDGYTF
CDR3 DNA: TGTGCCAGCAGCTCGGACTTCGATGGCTACACCTTC